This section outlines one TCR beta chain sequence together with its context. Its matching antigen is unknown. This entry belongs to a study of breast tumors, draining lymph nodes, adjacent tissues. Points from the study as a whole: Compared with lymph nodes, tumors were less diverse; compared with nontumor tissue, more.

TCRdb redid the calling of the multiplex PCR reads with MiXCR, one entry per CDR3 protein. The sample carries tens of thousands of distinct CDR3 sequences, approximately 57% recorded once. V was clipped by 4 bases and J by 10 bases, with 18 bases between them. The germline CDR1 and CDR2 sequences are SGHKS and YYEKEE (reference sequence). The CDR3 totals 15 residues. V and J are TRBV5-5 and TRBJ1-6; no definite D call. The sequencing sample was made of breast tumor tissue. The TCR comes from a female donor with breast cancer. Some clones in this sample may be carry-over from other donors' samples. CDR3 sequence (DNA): TGTGCCAGCAGCCAAGAGGAGGGTCCCACCTCACCCCTCCACTTT. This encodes CASSQEEGPTSPLHF.